This T cell receptor (beta chain) was profiled in a study of cytomegalovirus exposure and HLA in healthy donors. Study conclusions and caveats: The study labeled 170 or so TCR beta chains cytomegalovirus-associated. When analyzed later, the rates of TCR association showed variation by HLA locus, with DRB1 the most and HLA-C the fewest.

Germline V CDR1 and CDR2: MNHEY, SMNVEV (reference sequence). This CDR3 has 15 residues. V lost 8 bases and J lost 0, with 14 bases in between. In the PCR, 60 Vbeta and 13 Jbeta primers were used. Only in-frame clones appear in the TCRdb table, and some are missing; sequencing was by immunoSEQ multiplex PCR. The profile shows 130,000 or so clones, 82% of them singletons. To note about this clone: Its matching antigen is unknown.

The sample taken for sequencing was PBMCs. The TCR was taken from a man in his late teens or twenties in good health and CMV-seropositive. V gene TRBV27 combines with J gene TRBJ1-5, with D unclear. The CDR3 bases are TGTGCCAGCGGGAGACTCCCTTATAGCAATCAGCCCCAGCATTTT. Protein product: CASGRLPYSNQPQHF.